The sequence of this T cell receptor (beta chain) was determined in a study of T cells after yellow fever vaccination. Findings and caveats of the study: Once the booster was given, most primary-vaccination clones reappeared, at about 97% for CD4 and more than 85% for CD8. Contamination of FACS-sorted repertoires by abundant clonotypes from the bulk population could occur.

V was shortened by 7 bases and J by 6 bases, with 8 bases between the two germline ends. The CDR3 consists of 11 residues. The germline gives CDR1 WSHSY, CDR2 SAAADI. As for this clonotype: Antigen specificity is unknown.

For TCR, cDNA came from 5'RACE template switching, which added a universal primer site and UMIs. Each CDR3 protein gets one entry after TCRdb re-called the 5' RACE reads with MiXCR. The sample lists 100,000 to 150,000 distinct CDR3 sequences, nearly 15% occurring once. This rearrangement joins TRBV10-2 to TRBJ2-3, with a possible D match to TRBD2 (6 bases). The TCR originated in a man between 18 and 35 years old who received the YFV17D yellow fever vaccine. This specimen consisted of CD8+ T cells sorted from PBMCs, obtained 5 days after the yellow fever booster vaccination. CDR3 protein: CASKLADTQYF. CDR3 DNA sequence: TGCGCCAGCAAGCTAGCGGATACGCAGTATTTT.